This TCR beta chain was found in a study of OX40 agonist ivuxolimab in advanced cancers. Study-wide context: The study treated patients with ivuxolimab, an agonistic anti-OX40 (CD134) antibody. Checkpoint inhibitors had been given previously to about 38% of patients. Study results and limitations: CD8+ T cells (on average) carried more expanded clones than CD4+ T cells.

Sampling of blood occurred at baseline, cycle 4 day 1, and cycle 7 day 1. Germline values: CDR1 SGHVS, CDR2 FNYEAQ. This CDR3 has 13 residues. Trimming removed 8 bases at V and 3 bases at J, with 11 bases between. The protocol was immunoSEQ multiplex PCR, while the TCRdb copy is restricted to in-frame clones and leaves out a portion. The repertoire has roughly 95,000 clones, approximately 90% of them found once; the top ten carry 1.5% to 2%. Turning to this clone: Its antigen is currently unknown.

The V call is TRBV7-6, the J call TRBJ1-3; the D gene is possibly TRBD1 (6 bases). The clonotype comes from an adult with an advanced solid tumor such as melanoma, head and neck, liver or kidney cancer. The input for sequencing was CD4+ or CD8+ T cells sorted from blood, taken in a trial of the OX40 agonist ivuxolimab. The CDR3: CASGGPNGNTIYF. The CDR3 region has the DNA TGTGCCAGCGGGGGCCCGAATGGAAACACCATATATTTT. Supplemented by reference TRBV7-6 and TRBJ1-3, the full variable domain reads GAGVSQSPRYKVTKRGQDVALRCDPISGHVSLYWYRQALGQGPEFLTYFNYEAQQDKSGLPNDRFSAERPEGSISTLTIQRTEQRDSAMYRCASGGPNGNTIYFGEGSWLTVV.